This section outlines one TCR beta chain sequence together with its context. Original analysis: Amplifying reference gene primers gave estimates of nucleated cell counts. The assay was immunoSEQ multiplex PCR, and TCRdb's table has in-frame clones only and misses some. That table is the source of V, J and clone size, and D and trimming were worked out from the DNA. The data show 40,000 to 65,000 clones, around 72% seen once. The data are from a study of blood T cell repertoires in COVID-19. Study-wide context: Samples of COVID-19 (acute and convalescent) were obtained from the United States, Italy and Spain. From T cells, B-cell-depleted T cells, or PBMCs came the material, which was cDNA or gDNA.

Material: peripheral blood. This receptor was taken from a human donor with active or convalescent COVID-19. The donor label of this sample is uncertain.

The CDR3 region is CAISESTGGSPLHF. DNA for the CDR3: TGTGCCATCAGTGAGTCGACGGGAGGGTCACCCCTCCACTTT. The V gene is TRBV10-3, the J gene TRBJ1-6; D remains ambiguous. Germline V gives CDR1 ENHRY, CDR2 SYGVKD. The CDR3 totals 14 residues. The V end lost 0 bases, the J end lost 10 bases, and 10 bases lay between the germline ends.